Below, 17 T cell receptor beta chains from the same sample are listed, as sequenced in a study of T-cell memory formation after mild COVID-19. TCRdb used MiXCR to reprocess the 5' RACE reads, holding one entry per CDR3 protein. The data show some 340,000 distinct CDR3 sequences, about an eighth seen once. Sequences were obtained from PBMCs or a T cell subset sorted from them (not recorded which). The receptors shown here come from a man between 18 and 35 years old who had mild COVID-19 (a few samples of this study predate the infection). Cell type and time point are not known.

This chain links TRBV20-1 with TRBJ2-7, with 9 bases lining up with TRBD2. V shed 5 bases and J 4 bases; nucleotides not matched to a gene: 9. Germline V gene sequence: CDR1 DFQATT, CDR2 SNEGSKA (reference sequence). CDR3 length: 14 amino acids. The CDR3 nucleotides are TGCAGTGCTCTACCCTTAGCGGGGGTATACGAGCAGTACTTC. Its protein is CSALPLAGVYEQYF.

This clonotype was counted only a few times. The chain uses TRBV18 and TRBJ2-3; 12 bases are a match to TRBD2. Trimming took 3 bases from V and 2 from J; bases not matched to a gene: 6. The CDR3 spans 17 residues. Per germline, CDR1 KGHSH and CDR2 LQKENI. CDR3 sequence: CASSPRTSGEVTDTQYF. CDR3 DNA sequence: TGTGCCAGCTCACCTCGGACTAGCGGGGAAGTCACAGATACGCAGTATTTT.

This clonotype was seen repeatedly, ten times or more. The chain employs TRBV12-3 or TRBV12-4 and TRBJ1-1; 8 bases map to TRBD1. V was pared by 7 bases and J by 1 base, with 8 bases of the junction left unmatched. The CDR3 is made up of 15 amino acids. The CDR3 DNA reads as TGTGCCAGCATCTTTTCCAGGGGGCCGAACACTGAAGCTTTCTTT. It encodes CASIFSRGPNTEAFF.

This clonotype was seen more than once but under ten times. The DNA of the CDR3 is TGTGCCAGCAGCCTTAGCGGGGGGAGCACAGATACGCAGTATTTT. It is translated as CASSLSGGSTDTQYF. This chain links TRBV7-6 with TRBJ2-3; 10 bases are shared with TRBD2. CDR1 SGHVS and CDR2 FNYEAQ come from the germline V gene. The V gene end was trimmed by 5 bases and the J gene end by 0 bases; junction bases not matched to a gene: 2. This CDR3 has 15 amino acids.

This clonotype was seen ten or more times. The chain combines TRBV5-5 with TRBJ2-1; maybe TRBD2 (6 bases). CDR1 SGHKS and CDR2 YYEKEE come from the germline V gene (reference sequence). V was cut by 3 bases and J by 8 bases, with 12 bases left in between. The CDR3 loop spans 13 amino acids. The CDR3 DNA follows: TGTGCCAGCAGCTCAGTAGGGGACTATGAGCAGTTCTTC. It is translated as CASSSVGDYEQFF.

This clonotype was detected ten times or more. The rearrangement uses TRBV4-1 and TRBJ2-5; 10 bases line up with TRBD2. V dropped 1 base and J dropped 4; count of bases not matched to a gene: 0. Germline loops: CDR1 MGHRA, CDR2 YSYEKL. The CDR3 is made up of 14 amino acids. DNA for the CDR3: TGCGCCAGCAGCCAAGGACTAGCGGGAGAGACCCAGTACTTC. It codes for CASSQGLAGETQYF.

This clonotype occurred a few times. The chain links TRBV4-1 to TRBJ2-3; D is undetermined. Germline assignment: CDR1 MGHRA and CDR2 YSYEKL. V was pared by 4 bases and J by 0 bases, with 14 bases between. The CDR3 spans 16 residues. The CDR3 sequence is CASSPYGRASTDTQYF. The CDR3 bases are TGCGCCAGCAGCCCCTACGGCAGAGCTAGCACAGATACGCAGTATTTT.

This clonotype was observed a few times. The CDR3 DNA reads TGCAGCCCCCCCGAGACCCAGTACTTC. The encoded protein is CSPPETQYF. The V and J genes are TRBV29-1 and TRBJ2-5; D is unclear. CDR3 length equals 9 residues. With 8 bases removed from V and 5 bases from J, the gap between germline ends came to 6 bases. Germline-derived CDR1 and CDR2 are SQVTM and ANQGSEA.

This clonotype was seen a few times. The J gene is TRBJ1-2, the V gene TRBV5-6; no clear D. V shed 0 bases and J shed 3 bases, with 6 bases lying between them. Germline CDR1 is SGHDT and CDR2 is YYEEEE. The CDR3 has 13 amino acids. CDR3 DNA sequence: TGTGCCAGCAGCTTGGACAGCTACTATGGCTACACCTTC. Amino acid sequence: CASSLDSYYGYTF.

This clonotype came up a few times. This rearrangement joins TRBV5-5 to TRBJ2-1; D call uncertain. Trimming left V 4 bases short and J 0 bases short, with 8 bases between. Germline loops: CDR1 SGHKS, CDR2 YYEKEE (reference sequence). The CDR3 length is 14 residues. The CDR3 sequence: CASSGQSSYNEQFF. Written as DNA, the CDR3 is TGTGCCAGCAGCGGCCAGAGCTCCTACAATGAGCAGTTCTTC. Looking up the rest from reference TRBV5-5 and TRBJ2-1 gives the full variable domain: DAGVTQSPTHLIKTRGQQVTLRCSPISGHKSVSWYQQVLGQGPQFIFQYYEKEERGRGNFPDRFSARQFPNYSSELNVNALLLGDSALYLCASSGQSSYNEQFFGPGTRLTVL.

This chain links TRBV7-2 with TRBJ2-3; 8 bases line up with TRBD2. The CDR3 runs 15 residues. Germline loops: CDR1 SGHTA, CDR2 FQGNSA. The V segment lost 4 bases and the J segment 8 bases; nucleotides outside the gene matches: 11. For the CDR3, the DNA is TGTGCCAGCAGCTATGCGGGGGGAACGATTGGTACGCAGTATTTT. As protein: CASSYAGGTIGTQYF.

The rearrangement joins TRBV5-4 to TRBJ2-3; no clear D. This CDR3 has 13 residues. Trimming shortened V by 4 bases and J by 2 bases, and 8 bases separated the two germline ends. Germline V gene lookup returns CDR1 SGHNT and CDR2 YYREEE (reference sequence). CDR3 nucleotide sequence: TGTGCCAGCAGCGGTGACTCCACAGATACGCAGTATTTT. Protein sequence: CASSGDSTDTQYF.

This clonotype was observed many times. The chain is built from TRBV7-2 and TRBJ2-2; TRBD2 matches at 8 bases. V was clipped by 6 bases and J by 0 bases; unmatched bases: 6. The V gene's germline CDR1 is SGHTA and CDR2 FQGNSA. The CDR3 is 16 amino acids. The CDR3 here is CASRPPGLANTGELFF. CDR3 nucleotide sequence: TGTGCCAGCAGGCCTCCGGGACTAGCGAACACCGGGGAGCTGTTTTTT.

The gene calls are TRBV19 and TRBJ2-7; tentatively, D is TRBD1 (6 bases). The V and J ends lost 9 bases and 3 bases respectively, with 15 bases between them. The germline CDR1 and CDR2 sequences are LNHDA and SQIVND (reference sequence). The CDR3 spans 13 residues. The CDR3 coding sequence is TGTGCCAGCTCCCGGGACAAGTTCTACGAGCAGTACTTC. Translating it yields CASSRDKFYEQYF.

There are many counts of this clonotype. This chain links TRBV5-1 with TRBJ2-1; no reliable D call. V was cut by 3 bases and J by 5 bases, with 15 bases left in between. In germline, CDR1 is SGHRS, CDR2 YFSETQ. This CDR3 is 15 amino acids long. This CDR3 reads CASSSSNPFDNEQFF. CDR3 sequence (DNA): TGCGCCAGCAGCTCCTCCAACCCGTTCGACAATGAGCAGTTCTTC.

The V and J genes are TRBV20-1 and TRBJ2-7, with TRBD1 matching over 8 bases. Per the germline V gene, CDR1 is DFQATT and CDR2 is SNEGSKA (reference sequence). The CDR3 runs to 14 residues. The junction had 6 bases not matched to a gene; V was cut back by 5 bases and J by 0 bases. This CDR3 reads CSAADRGSSYEQYV. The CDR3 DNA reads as TGCAGTGCTGCAGACAGGGGAAGCTCCTACGAGCAGTACGTC.

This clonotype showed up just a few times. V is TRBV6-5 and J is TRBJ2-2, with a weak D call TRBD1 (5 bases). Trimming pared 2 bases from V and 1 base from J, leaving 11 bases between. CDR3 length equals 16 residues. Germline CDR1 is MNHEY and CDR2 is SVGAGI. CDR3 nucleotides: TGTGCCAGCAGTTACCTGGCTACAGGGAACACCGGGGAGCTGTTTTTT. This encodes CASSYLATGNTGELFF.